The 15 T cell receptor beta chains below were found in one sample sequenced in a study of blood T cell repertoires in COVID-19. Produced via immunoSEQ multiplex PCR; TCRdb's table is partial and in-frame only. The data contain fewer than 110,000 clones, 70% to 90% of them singletons. The sequenced sample consisted of peripheral blood. Source of these receptors: a man aged 50 or older with active or convalescent COVID-19.

CDR3: CASSEGQGREKLFF. In DNA, the CDR3 is TGTGCCAGCAGTGAGGGACAGGGAAGAGAAAAACTGTTTTTT. The chain employs TRBV25-1 and TRBJ1-4; TRBD1 matches at 9 bases. Germline V lookup: CDR1 MGHDK, CDR2 SYGVNS. There are 14 residues in the CDR3. V trimming: 3 bases; J trimming: 8 bases; junction bases outside the gene matches: 4.

V usage is TRBV19 and J usage is TRBJ2-7, with 7 bases that match TRBD1. Germline V CDR1 and CDR2: LNHDA, SQIVND (reference sequence). V shed 6 bases, J shed 0 bases, and the junction held 2 bases outside the gene matches. The CDR3 runs 13 residues. The CDR3 is CASRGTASYEQYF. The CDR3 coding sequence is TGTGCCAGTAGGGGGACAGCCTCCTACGAGCAGTACTTC.

This chain uses TRBV30 with TRBJ1-2; 10 bases align to TRBD1. The CDR3 spans 14 residues. Germline lookup yields CDR1 GTSNPN and CDR2 SVGIG (reference sequence). V was pared by 5 bases and J by 6 bases, with 9 bases of the junction left unmatched. The CDR3 loop is CAWVPGTGDDGYTF. Here the CDR3 DNA reads TGTGCCTGGGTACCCGGGACAGGGGATGATGGCTACACCTTC.

The rearrangement joins TRBV3-1 (or the pseudogene TRBV3-2) to TRBJ2-1; 9 bases are a match to TRBD1. J gave up 6 bases and V 5 bases, and 8 bases lay outside the gene matches. The CDR3 contains 15 residues. In germline, CDR1 is LGHDT, CDR2 YNNKEL (reference sequence). CDR3 nucleotide sequence: TGTGCCAGCAGCAATCGGGACAGGGATCCCAATGAGCAGTTCTTC. Protein: CASSNRDRDPNEQFF.

The CDR3 nucleotides read TGTGCCAGCAGCTTGGTCCGGGAGGGCCGCAATGAGCAGTTCTTC. Protein product: CASSLVREGRNEQFF. The rearrangement joins TRBV5-4 to TRBJ2-1; TRBD2 matches at 8 bases. V shed 0 bases and J 6 bases; nucleotides not matched to a gene: 5. Germline values: CDR1 SGHNT, CDR2 YYREEE (reference sequence). This CDR3 spans 15 amino acids.

This clone turned up a few times. The chain combines TRBV3-1 (or the pseudogene TRBV3-2) with TRBJ1-4; perhaps TRBD1 as D (6 bases). V was shortened by 2 bases and J by 1 base, with 14 bases between the two germline ends. The CDR3 covers 17 residues. Germline V lookup: CDR1 LGHDT, CDR2 YNNKEL (reference sequence). The CDR3 nucleotides are TGTGCCAGCAGCCAATCCAGGGGAATCGGAACTAATGAAAAACTGTTTTTT. Translating gives CASSQSRGIGTNEKLFF.

This clone has more than one count but fewer than ten. The chain links TRBV29-1 to TRBJ2-1; 7 positions agree with TRBD2. This CDR3 contains 15 residues. Losses at the gene ends were 4 bases for V and 2 bases for J; bases not matched to a gene: 8. Germline loops: CDR1 SQVTM, CDR2 ANQGSEA. This chain's CDR3 is CSVAGGGLTYNEQFF. DNA for the CDR3: TGCAGCGTTGCGGGAGGAGGGCTTACCTACAATGAGCAGTTCTTC.

The chain uses TRBV27 and TRBJ2-2; TRBD1 is a possible D gene (6 bases). Germline loops: CDR1 MNHEY, CDR2 SMNVEV (reference sequence). With 7 bases removed from V and 1 base from J, the gap between germline ends came to 13 bases. There are 15 residues in the CDR3. CDR3 nucleotide sequence: TGTGCCAGCACAATCCAGGGGCAGAACACCGGGGAGCTGTTTTTT. Translated, it gives CASTIQGQNTGELFF.

The rearrangement uses TRBV7-2 and TRBJ2-7; 7 bases align to TRBD2. V was pared by 6 bases and J by 2 bases, with 7 bases of the junction left unmatched. The germline V gene encodes CDR1 SGHTA and CDR2 FQGNSA. The CDR3 has 14 amino acids. CDR3 DNA sequence: TGTGCCAGCAGTCAAGCAGCGGGACCCTACGAGCAGTACTTC. Translated, it gives CASSQAAGPYEQYF. Variable domain in full (rest from reference TRBV7-2 and TRBJ2-7): GAGVSQSPSNKVTEKGKDVELRCDPISGHTALYWYRQSLGQGLEFLIYFQGNSAPDKSGLPSDRFSAERTGGSVSTLTIQRTQQEDSAVYLCASSQAAGPYEQYFGPGTRLTVT.

This clone showed up just once. The V call is TRBV6-1, the J call TRBJ1-3; possible D gene TRBD1, 6 bases. CDR3 length: 14 residues. The germline CDR1 and CDR2 sequences are MNHNS and SASEGT. Trimming stripped 3 bases from V and 9 bases from J, with 15 bases between. CDR3 coding DNA: TGTGCCAGCAGTGACAGGGCAGGGGAGGGCACCATATATTTT. This codes for CASSDRAGEGTIYF.

This chain connects TRBV19 to TRBJ2-2; 7 bases agree with TRBD1. Germline trimming cut 8 bases from V and 3 bases from J; bases unmatched to any gene: 9. Germline loops: CDR1 LNHDA, CDR2 SQIVND (reference sequence). There are 15 residues in the CDR3. CDR3 coding DNA: TGTGCCAGTGGGGAACAGGGGTCTTACACCGGGGAGCTGTTTTTT. Encoded protein: CASGEQGSYTGELFF.

The V call is TRBV19, the J call TRBJ1-4; D unresolved. CDR3 size: 15 residues. Trimming took 5 bases from V and 5 from J, leaving 15 bases between them. Germline V gene lookup returns CDR1 LNHDA and CDR2 SQIVND (reference sequence). The CDR3 sequence is CASSAREGGNEKLFF. CDR3 DNA: TGTGCCAGTAGTGCCCGAGAGGGAGGAAATGAAAAACTGTTTTTT.

The rearrangement links TRBV28 to TRBJ2-7, with D possibly being TRBD1 (5 bases). This CDR3 contains 12 residues. V was cut by 4 bases and J by 3 bases, with 7 bases left in between. Germline loops: CDR1 MDHEN, CDR2 SYDVKM. The CDR3 coding sequence is TGTGCCAGCAGTTCCGACAGCTACGAGCAGTACTTC. Encoded protein: CASSSDSYEQYF.

The chain employs TRBV7-9 and TRBJ2-1; TRBD1 might be the D (5 bases). Trimming took off 0 bases at V and 12 bases at J, with 9 bases between the two ends. The CDR3 loop spans 12 amino acids. Germline loops: CDR1 SEHNR, CDR2 FQNEAQ (reference sequence). CDR3 sequence: CASSLAQGRQFF. CDR3 DNA: TGTGCCAGCAGCTTAGCGCAGGGAAGGCAGTTCTTC.

The chain couples TRBV19 to TRBJ2-1, with a tentative D call TRBD1 (6 bases). Per the germline V gene, CDR1 is LNHDA and CDR2 is SQIVND (reference sequence). The ends were cut back, 7 bases at V and 8 bases at J, with 12 bases in the middle. The CDR3 length is 12 residues. The CDR3 DNA sequence: TGTGCCAGTACTACAGGGTTCGATGAGCAGTTCTTC. This sequence encodes CASTTGFDEQFF.